The 18 T cell receptor beta chains listed next were all sequenced from one sample in a study of blood T cell repertoires in COVID-19. Repertoires were generated with immunoSEQ multiplex PCR, while TCRdb's copy carries only in-frame clones and drops some. The sample yields under 150,000 clones, over 75% seen once. Sequences were obtained from PBMCs or T cells enriched from blood (not recorded which). The receptors were sampled from a woman in her twenties or thirties with acute COVID-19.

This chain links TRBV12-3 or TRBV12-4 with TRBJ1-5; D gene uncertain. V was shortened by 1 base and J by 7 bases, with 5 bases between the two germline ends. This CDR3 has 12 amino acids. Here the CDR3 reads CASSLVGQPQHF. CDR3 coding DNA: TGTGCCAGCAGTTTAGTGGGCCAGCCCCAGCATTTT.

The chain joins TRBV14 to TRBJ2-6; maybe TRBD1 (6 bases). This CDR3 has 15 amino acids. Per the germline V gene, CDR1 is SGHDN and CDR2 is FVKESK. Trimming took off 5 bases at V and 2 bases at J, with 10 bases between the two ends. The CDR3 here is CASSARGTGANVLTF. CDR3 nucleotide sequence: TGTGCCAGCAGCGCCAGGGGTACTGGGGCCAACGTCCTGACTTTC.

The chain couples TRBV7-2 to TRBJ1-4; TRBD1 might be the D (6 bases). The V gene lost 3 bases and the J gene lost 6 bases, with 20 bases spanning the gap. The germline V gene encodes CDR1 SGHTA and CDR2 FQGNSA. The length of the CDR3 is 17 residues. CDR3 sequence: CASSLTTGQPLHEKLFF. In DNA form, the CDR3 reads TGTGCCAGCAGCTTGACGACAGGCCAGCCTTTGCATGAAAAACTGTTTTTT.

The rearrangement links TRBV25-1 to TRBJ1-2; no definite D call. Germline CDR1 MGHDK, CDR2 SYGVNS. V lost 9 bases and J lost 2, with 16 bases in between. The CDR3 is made up of 14 amino acids. The CDR3 DNA is TGTGCCAGTCACGGTATTGGGAGGAACTATGGCTACACCTTC. This encodes CASHGIGRNYGYTF.

V usage is TRBV2 and J usage is TRBJ2-7; 9 nucleotides agree with TRBD1. Per the germline V gene, CDR1 is SNHLY and CDR2 is FYNNEI. The CDR3 spans 17 residues. With V trimmed by 0 bases and J by 2 bases, 8 bases remained unmatched. The CDR3 DNA is TGTGCCAGCAGTGAAGCGCCCCTCGGGACAGGGCCCTACGAGCAGTACTTC. It codes for CASSEAPLGTGPYEQYF.

The gene calls are TRBV24-1 and TRBJ2-1; 14 positions agree with TRBD2. The CDR3 runs 19 residues. Germline V gene lookup returns CDR1 KGHDR and CDR2 SFDVKD. Unmatched junction bases numbered 5, after V lost 0 bases and J lost 2 bases. The CDR3 DNA is TGTGCCACCAGTGATTTGGGGACTAGCGGGAGTTCCGCCTACAATGAGCAGTTCTTC. The encoded protein is CATSDLGTSGSSAYNEQFF.

This clone was observed a single time. This rearrangement joins TRBV28 to TRBJ2-6; TRBD1 matches at 9 bases. With V trimmed by 2 bases and J by 4 bases, 18 bases remained unmatched. Germline V gives CDR1 MDHEN, CDR2 SYDVKM. The CDR3 extends over 21 amino acids. CDR3 coding DNA: TGTGCCAGCAGTTTACGCCTGGCCCTCGGGACAGGGAACGCCGGGGCCAACGTCCTGACTTTC. Its translation: CASSLRLALGTGNAGANVLTF. The complete variable domain, with remaining parts taken from reference TRBV28 and TRBJ2-6, reads DVKVTQSSRYLVKRTGEKVFLECVQDMDHENMFWYRQDPGLGLRLIYFSYDVKMKEKGDIPEGYSVSREKKERFSLILESASTNQTSMYLCASSLRLALGTGNAGANVLTFGAGSRLTVL.

This chain links TRBV6-1 with TRBJ2-5, with D unresolved. Germline assignment: CDR1 MNHNS and CDR2 SASEGT. V gave up 3 bases and J gave up 0 bases, with 5 bases separating them. This CDR3 contains 13 residues. The CDR3 nucleotides read TGTGCCAGCAGTGATCTGTACCAAGAGACCCAGTACTTC. This codes for CASSDLYQETQYF.

J is TRBJ2-7 and V is TRBV7-2, with D maybe TRBD1 (6 bases). CDR1 and CDR2 from the germline V gene are SGHTA and FQGNSA. The CDR3 is made up of 13 amino acids. The V and J ends lost 5 bases and 7 bases respectively, with 15 bases between them. CDR3 coding DNA: TGTGCCAGCAGCGCCGACAGGAATACGGAGCAGTACTTC. This encodes CASSADRNTEQYF.

The chain employs TRBV7-2 and TRBJ2-3, with 14 bases identical to TRBD2. CDR1 and CDR2 (germline): SGHTA, FQGNSA. After removal of 5 bases from V and 3 bases from J, the junction contained 7 bases not matched to a gene. This CDR3 is built from 17 residues. CDR3 sequence (DNA): TGTGCCAGCAGCCCCGCCGGGACTAGCGGGAGAACAGATACGCAGTATTTT. Its protein product is CASSPAGTSGRTDTQYF. Combining the CDR3 with reference TRBV7-2 and TRBJ2-3 gives the whole variable domain GAGVSQSPSNKVTEKGKDVELRCDPISGHTALYWYRQSLGQGLEFLIYFQGNSAPDKSGLPSDRFSAERTGGSVSTLTIQRTQQEDSAVYLCASSPAGTSGRTDTQYFGPGTRLTVL.

The V call is TRBV11-2, the J call TRBJ1-1; perhaps TRBD1 as D (5 bases). This CDR3 is built from 16 residues. Germline-derived CDR1 and CDR2 are SGHAT and FQNNGV. V lost 5 bases to trimming and J lost 1 base, with 17 bases between them. The DNA of the CDR3 is TGTGCCAGCAGCCTGCTCGAGGCCGGGGGGAACACTGAAGCTTTCTTT. Protein: CASSLLEAGGNTEAFF.

The CDR3 DNA reads TGTGCCATTCGACGGGAATCTCACTACGAGCAGTACTTC. Amino acids: CAIRRESHYEQYF. The genes are TRBV10-3 and TRBJ2-7; a weak D match, TRBD2 (5 bases). V gave up 9 bases and J gave up 3 bases, with 15 bases separating them. CDR1 and CDR2 from the germline V gene are ENHRY and SYGVKD. This CDR3 contains 13 residues.

A single count supports this clone. The V call is TRBV28, the J call TRBJ2-6; no definite D call. Trimming left V 2 bases short and J 0 bases short, with 11 bases between. This CDR3 contains 17 residues. Per the germline V gene, CDR1 is MDHEN and CDR2 is SYDVKM. The CDR3 protein is CASSLNLGNSGANVLTF. The CDR3 DNA is TGTGCCAGCAGTTTAAATCTAGGTAACTCTGGGGCCAACGTCCTGACTTTC.

This chain links TRBV27 with TRBJ2-2; TRBD1 matches at 8 bases. CDR3 size: 18 residues. V dropped 5 bases and J dropped 1; count of bases not matched to a gene: 12. CDR1 is MNHEY and CDR2 is SMNVEV in the germline V gene (reference sequence). CDR3 nucleotides: TGTGCCAGCAGTCACCACTCCAGGGGGCTTCTGAACACCGGGGAGCTGTTTTTT. Its protein product is CASSHHSRGLLNTGELFF.

The chain has TRBV24-1 and TRBJ2-6; D remains unclear. Deletions cut 6 bases from V and 3 bases from J, with 8 bases between. The CDR3 length is 14 residues. Germline CDR1 is KGHDR and CDR2 is SFDVKD. The CDR3 region has the DNA TGTGCCACCAGTTCCCCAGGTGGGGCCAACGTCCTGACTTTC. Its translation is CATSSPGGANVLTF.

The chain couples TRBV18 to TRBJ2-5; D gene ambiguous. The length of the CDR3 is 11 residues. CDR1 is KGHSH and CDR2 is LQKENI in the germline V gene. V was trimmed by 5 bases and J by 2 bases, leaving 3 bases between them. This chain's CDR3 is CASSTQETQYF. Written as DNA, the CDR3 is TGTGCCAGCTCAACTCAAGAGACCCAGTACTTC.

V usage is TRBV20-1 and J usage is TRBJ1-2, with 12 bases lining up with TRBD1. Germline V gene data show CDR1 as DFQATT and CDR2 as SNEGSKA (reference sequence). V dropped 3 bases and J dropped 8; count of bases not matched to a gene: 22. CDR3 length: 19 residues. DNA of the CDR3: TGCAGTGCTAGTCTGAAAGGATCCGCCCGGGACAGGGGGCTAAGAGGCTACACCTTC. Translation gives CSASLKGSARDRGLRGYTF.

The chain links TRBV6-5 to TRBJ1-1; 9 nucleotides match TRBD1. V lost 5 bases to trimming and J lost 4 bases; unmatched junction nucleotides: 5. The CDR3 runs to 14 residues. CDR1 and CDR2 from the germline V gene are MNHEY and SVGAGI. CDR3 amino acids: CASSTTTGGTEAFF. The CDR3 bases are TGTGCCAGCAGTACCACGACAGGGGGCACTGAAGCTTTCTTT.